Presented here are 5 T cell receptor beta chains from one specimen sequenced in a study of blood T cell repertoires in COVID-19. The data were produced by immunoSEQ multiplex PCR, yet TCRdb's version contains in-frame clones alone and is incomplete. Found here are about 150,000 clones, 87% of them singletons; the top ten hold approximately 6.5%. Sequenced sample: PBMCs or T cells enriched from blood (not recorded which). The receptors were gathered from a woman in her fifties or sixties who had recovered from COVID-19.

The rearrangement links TRBV24-1 to TRBJ2-5; D might be TRBD2 (5 bases). The CDR3 covers 14 residues. V was trimmed by 1 base and J by 4 bases, leaving 9 bases between them. Germline V lookup: CDR1 KGHDR, CDR2 SFDVKD. The CDR3 spells CATSDLTGGETQYF. CDR3 coding DNA: TGTGCCACCAGTGATTTAACCGGAGGAGAGACCCAGTACTTC.

The chain is built from TRBV28 and TRBJ2-2; 8 positions match TRBD1. The CDR3 is made up of 15 amino acids. Germline assignment: CDR1 MDHEN and CDR2 SYDVKM. Germline trimming cut 5 bases from V and 4 bases from J; bases unmatched to any gene: 6. The CDR3 here is CASSTQGAGTGELFF. For the CDR3, the DNA is TGTGCCAGCAGTACTCAGGGGGCAGGCACCGGGGAGCTGTTTTTT.

This clone was counted many times. The J gene is TRBJ2-2, the V gene TRBV19; 8 nucleotides align to TRBD1. The CDR3 runs to 15 residues. After removal of 5 bases from V and 6 bases from J, the junction contained 8 bases not matched to a gene. Germline CDR1 and CDR2: LNHDA and SQIVND (reference sequence). CDR3 DNA sequence: TGTGCCAGTAGTGTGCAGGGGGCAGGTGCCGGGGAGCTGTTTTTT. It specifies CASSVQGAGAGELFF.

This chain uses TRBV28 with TRBJ2-7, with a tentative D call TRBD1 (5 bases). Germline CDR1 MDHEN, CDR2 SYDVKM. Trimming left V 3 bases short and J 2 bases short, with 14 bases between. The length of the CDR3 is 15 residues. The CDR3 is CASSLVRTLTYEQYF. The CDR3 nucleotides are TGTGCCAGCAGTTTGGTTCGGACACTGACCTACGAGCAGTACTTC.

The chain links TRBV28 to TRBJ2-7, with D tentatively TRBD1 (7 bases). The CDR3 has 15 residues. Germline loops: CDR1 MDHEN, CDR2 SYDVKM. The V end was cut by 6 bases, the J end by 2 bases, with 17 bases between. The CDR3 loop is CASSSTGTHPYEQYF. The CDR3 DNA follows: TGTGCCAGCAGCTCGACAGGGACTCATCCCTACGAGCAGTACTTC.